Below are 8 T cell receptor beta chains sequenced from a single sample in a study of T cell responses to AZD1222 COVID-19 vaccine. Produced via immunoSEQ multiplex PCR; TCRdb's table is partial and in-frame only. The sample carries about 100,000 clones, around 87% recorded once. The sample here was peripheral blood, taken 28 days after the second AZD1222 dose. The receptors stem from an adult who received the AZD1222 COVID-19 vaccine.

The chain carries TRBV18 and TRBJ2-7, with D possibly TRBD2 on 5 matching bases. The CDR3 has 16 residues. The V end was cut by 3 bases, the J end by 0 bases, with 15 bases between. The germline gives CDR1 KGHSH, CDR2 LQKENI. CDR3: CASSPWVGAGSYEQYF. The CDR3 nucleotides are TGTGCCAGCTCACCTTGGGTGGGAGCAGGCTCCTACGAGCAGTACTTC. Using reference TRBV18 and TRBJ2-7 for the parts outside the CDR3, the full variable domain is NAGVMQNPRHLVRRRGQEARLRCSPMKGHSHVYWYRQLPEEGLKFMVYLQKENIIDESGMPKERFSAEFPKEGPSILRIQQVVRGDSAAYFCASSPWVGAGSYEQYFGPGTRLTVT.

The chain employs TRBV5-4 and TRBJ1-4; D is ambiguous. From germline, CDR1 is SGHNT and CDR2 YYREEE (reference sequence). The CDR3 has 15 residues. With 0 bases removed from V and 6 bases from J, the gap between germline ends came to 12 bases. The chain's CDR3 is CASSLDPGRDEKLFF. CDR3 nucleotides: TGTGCCAGCAGCTTGGATCCCGGACGGGATGAAAAACTGTTTTTT.

CDR3 sequence: CASSPNGQVGGELFF. CDR3 in DNA: TGCGCCAGCAGCCCCAACGGACAGGTTGGCGGGGAGCTGTTTTTT. The genes are TRBV5-1 and TRBJ2-2; 7 nucleotides line up with TRBD1. The CDR3 has 15 amino acids. The V gene's germline CDR1 is SGHRS and CDR2 YFSETQ. Trimming cost V 4 bases and J 7 bases; bases outside gene matches: 10.

The chain couples TRBV7-6 to TRBJ2-7; TRBD1 aligns across 7 bases. Germline trimming cut 4 bases from V and 2 bases from J; bases unmatched to any gene: 5. Germline values: CDR1 SGHVS, CDR2 FNYEAQ. The CDR3 spans 14 residues. The CDR3 reads CASSYGQEAYEQYF. The CDR3 DNA sequence: TGTGCCAGCAGCTACGGACAGGAGGCCTACGAGCAGTACTTC.

The V and J genes are TRBV4-2 and TRBJ2-3; perhaps TRBD1 as D (5 bases). Germline V gene lookup returns CDR1 LGHNA and CDR2 YNFKEQ. This CDR3 has 15 residues. V gave up 0 bases and J gave up 2 bases, with 9 bases separating them. The CDR3 sequence: CASSQEPGLTDTQYF. The CDR3 bases are TGTGCCAGCAGCCAAGAGCCAGGGCTCACAGATACGCAGTATTTT.

The chain couples TRBV4-2 to TRBJ2-1, with D perhaps matching TRBD1 or TRBD2 (5 bases each). This CDR3 region has 16 residues. Trimming removed 3 bases from V and 0 bases from J, with 12 bases in between. Germline V gives CDR1 LGHNA, CDR2 YNFKEQ. DNA of the CDR3: TGTGCCAGCAGCCAGGGACCGATAGCCTCCTACAATGAGCAGTTCTTC. Its protein product is CASSQGPIASYNEQFF.

J is TRBJ2-1 and V is TRBV5-1; 9 bases align to TRBD1. The CDR3 covers 14 residues. Trimming cost V 5 bases and J 2 bases; bases outside gene matches: 2. Germline V gene data show CDR1 as SGHRS and CDR2 as YFSETQ. CDR3 in DNA: TGCGCCAGCAGTTGGGACAGGGCCTACAATGAGCAGTTCTTC. Translation gives CASSWDRAYNEQFF.

The chain uses TRBV5-1 and TRBJ2-7; 9 bases are a match to TRBD1. The CDR3 is 14 amino acids. Germline loops: CDR1 SGHRS, CDR2 YFSETQ. The V gene end was trimmed by 6 bases and the J gene end by 0 bases; junction bases not matched to a gene: 4. CDR3 sequence reads: CASNTGGSSYEQYF. For the CDR3, the DNA is TGCGCCAGCAACACAGGGGGCAGCTCCTACGAGCAGTACTTC.